These T cell receptor beta chains were read from a single sample in a study of OX40 agonist ivuxolimab in advanced cancers. TCRdb keeps only in-frame clones here, not all; method: immunoSEQ multiplex PCR. Of some 100,000 clones in the sample, approximately 91% were seen once. Sequencing used CD4+ or CD8+ T cells sorted from blood, obtained in a trial of the OX40 agonist ivuxolimab. All receptors come from an adult with an advanced solid tumor such as melanoma, head and neck, liver or kidney cancer. CDR3s include the opening cysteine and the closing phenylalanine or tryptophan. Each record gives: V gene, J gene, clone size, CDR3 length, D gene, CDR3 protein, CDR3 DNA. A D gene is named only where the DNA matches it firmly. Part of the rows lack a size; the others show once, few, many or a class for expanded clones.

V: TRBV5-1
J: TRBJ2-2
size: -
length: 14
D: -
CDR3: CASSNPTATGELFF
DNA: TGCGCCAGCAGCAATCCGACTGCCACCGGGGAGCTGTTTTTT

V: TRBV4-2
J: TRBJ2-7
size: -
length: 17
D: TRBD2
CDR3: CASSQGLGTSGSYEQYF
DNA: TGTGCCAGCAGCCAAGGTCTTGGGACTAGCGGGAGTTACGAGCAGTACTTC

V: TRBV6-1
J: TRBJ1-4
size: -
length: 13
D: TRBD1
CDR3: CASSRDRGEKLFF
DNA: TGTGCCAGCTCGCGGGACAGGGGTGAAAAACTGTTTTTT

V: TRBV4-2
J: TRBJ2-1
size: -
length: 16
D: -
CDR3: CASSQDRASSYNEQFF
DNA: TGTGCCAGCAGCCAAGACCGGGCGAGCTCCTACAATGAGCAGTTCTTC

V: TRBV7-2
J: TRBJ2-2
size: -
length: 16
D: -
CDR3: CASSGLDSLFTGELFF
DNA: TGTGCCAGCAGTGGGCTCGACAGCCTTTTCACCGGGGAGCTGTTTTTT

V: TRBV10-3
J: TRBJ1-1
size: -
length: 13
D: -
CDR3: CAISGPGAAEAFF
DNA: TGTGCCATCAGTGGACCGGGGGCTGCTGAAGCTTTCTTT

V: TRBV9
J: TRBJ2-1
size: -
length: 13
D: -
CDR3: CASSLGLEQTQFF
DNA: TGTGCCAGCAGCCTCGGACTGGAACAGACGCAGTTCTTC

V: TRBV18
J: TRBJ1-1
size: -
length: 11
D: -
CDR3: CASSPQGEAFF
DNA: TGTGCCAGCTCCCCTCAGGGTGAAGCTTTCTTT

V: TRBV27
J: TRBJ2-1
size: -
length: 15
D: TRBD2
CDR3: CASSREGFSYNEQFF
DNA: TGTGCCAGCTCCCGGGAGGGGTTCTCCTACAATGAGCAGTTCTTC

V: TRBV5-4
J: TRBJ1-2
size: -
length: 15
D: -
CDR3: CASSLLQGGRGGYTF
DNA: TGTGCCAGCAGCCTTCTACAGGGTGGGAGAGGTGGCTACACCTTC

V: TRBV6-5
J: TRBJ1-5
size: -
length: 13
D: -
CDR3: CASRQYSNQPQHF
DNA: TGTGCCAGCAGGCAGTATAGCAATCAGCCCCAGCATTTT

V: TRBV19
J: TRBJ2-7
size: -
length: 13
D: -
CDR3: CASSIQGTSGQYF
DNA: TGTGCCAGTAGTATTCAGGGGACCTCCGGGCAGTACTTC

V: TRBV27
J: TRBJ2-2
size: -
length: 16
D: TRBD2
CDR3: CASSSTSGNYTGELFF
DNA: TGTGCCAGCAGTTCAACAAGCGGGAACTACACCGGGGAGCTGTTTTTT

V: TRBV25-1
J: TRBJ1-4
size: -
length: 15
D: TRBD1
CDR3: CASSEGQGPLEKLFF
DNA: TGTGCCAGCAGTGAAGGACAGGGTCCCTTAGAAAAACTGTTTTTT

V: TRBV7-3
J: TRBJ2-5
size: -
length: 13
D: -
CDR3: CASSLDYQETQYF
DNA: TGTGCCAGCAGCTTGGACTACCAAGAGACCCAGTACTTC

V: TRBV2
J: TRBJ2-7
size: -
length: 16
D: -
CDR3: CASSEAYSKTLNEQYF
DNA: TGTGCCAGCAGTGAAGCCTATTCTAAGACATTGAACGAGCAGTACTTC

V: TRBV5-4
J: TRBJ2-1
size: -
length: 17
D: TRBD2
CDR3: CASSLPLAGGPSDEQFF
DNA: TGTGCCAGCAGCCTCCCGTTAGCGGGAGGGCCCTCGGATGAGCAGTTCTTC

V: TRBV30
J: TRBJ2-1
size: -
length: 14
D: TRBD1
CDR3: CAWSPGGIYNEQFF
DNA: TGTGCCTGGAGTCCAGGGGGCATCTACAATGAGCAGTTCTTC

V: TRBV4-1
J: TRBJ2-3
size: -
length: 13
D: TRBD1
CDR3: CASSRDSVDTQYF
DNA: TGCGCCAGCAGCCGGGACAGCGTCGATACGCAGTATTTT

V: TRBV19
J: TRBJ1-1
size: -
length: 15
D: -
CDR3: CASSRDRPLNTEAFF
DNA: TGTGCCAGTAGTCGTGACAGGCCCTTGAACACTGAAGCTTTCTTT

V: TRBV7-2
J: TRBJ1-3
size: -
length: 15
D: -
CDR3: CASSLGTISGNTIYF
DNA: TGTGCCAGCAGCCTTGGGACGATATCTGGAAACACCATATATTTT

V: TRBV6-6
J: TRBJ1-2
size: -
length: 15
D: TRBD1
CDR3: CASSLSPGQGDGYTF
DNA: TGTGCCAGCAGCCTTTCCCCGGGACAGGGTGACGGCTACACCTTC

V: TRBV27
J: TRBJ2-2
size: -
length: 14
D: -
CDR3: CAKKGQGNTGELFF
DNA: TGTGCCAAAAAGGGACAAGGGAACACCGGGGAGCTGTTTTTT

V: TRBV5-4
J: TRBJ2-5
size: -
length: 15
D: TRBD1
CDR3: CASSSDRGRQETQYF
DNA: TGTGCCAGCAGCTCCGACAGGGGGCGGCAAGAGACCCAGTACTTC

V: TRBV10-3
J: TRBJ1-2
size: -
length: 13
D: -
CDR3: CAISERQNYGYTF
DNA: TGTGCCATCAGTGAAAGGCAGAACTATGGCTACACCTTC

V: TRBV5-4
J: TRBJ2-1
size: -
length: 15
D: -
CDR3: CASSPDGFNYNEQFF
DNA: TGTGCCAGCAGCCCAGACGGGTTTAACTACAATGAGCAGTTCTTC

V: TRBV5-6
J: TRBJ2-5
size: -
length: 14
D: TRBD1
CDR3: CASSYQQGAETQYF
DNA: TGTGCCAGCAGCTATCAACAGGGGGCGGAGACCCAGTACTTC

V: TRBV6-5
J: TRBJ2-3
size: -
length: 15
D: -
CDR3: CASSLGEYRTDTQYF
DNA: TGTGCCAGCAGTTTGGGGGAGTACCGCACAGATACGCAGTATTTT

V: TRBV30
J: TRBJ1-4
size: -
length: 15
D: -
CDR3: CAWSGKAGAGEKLFF
DNA: TGTGCCTGGAGTGGGAAGGCAGGGGCTGGGGAAAAACTGTTTTTT

V: TRBV18
J: TRBJ1-2
size: -
length: 14
D: -
CDR3: CASSPTQDPYGYTF
DNA: TGTGCCAGCTCACCAACCCAGGATCCCTATGGCTACACCTTC

V: TRBV5-1
J: TRBJ2-3
size: -
length: 16
D: TRBD2
CDR3: CASSFLTSGSTDTQYF
DNA: TGCGCCAGCAGCTTCCTGACTAGCGGGAGCACAGATACGCAGTATTTT

V: TRBV5-6
J: TRBJ2-1
size: once
length: 14
D: TRBD1
CDR3: CASSWGQSYNEQFF
DNA: TGTGCCAGCAGCTGGGGACAGTCCTACAATGAGCAGTTCTTC

V: TRBV5-1
J: TRBJ2-1
size: -
length: 14
D: -
CDR3: CASAIGGETNEQFF
DNA: TGCGCCAGCGCAATAGGGGGAGAGACGAATGAGCAGTTCTTC

V: TRBV12-5
J: TRBJ1-1
size: once
length: 14
D: -
CDR3: CASGSEFKNTEAFF
DNA: TGTGCTAGTGGGTCGGAGTTTAAGAACACTGAAGCTTTCTTT

V: TRBV7-8
J: TRBJ1-2
size: -
length: 15
D: TRBD1
CDR3: CASSLAQGTGRGYTF
DNA: TGTGCCAGCAGCTTAGCGCAGGGGACAGGGCGGGGCTACACCTTC

V: TRBV7-9
J: TRBJ1-2
size: -
length: 13
D: -
CDR3: CASSLEAADGYTF
DNA: TGTGCCAGCAGCTTAGAGGCCGCGGATGGCTACACCTTC

V: TRBV9
J: TRBJ2-1
size: -
length: 15
D: -
CDR3: CASSVGDYSYNEQFF
DNA: TGTGCCAGCAGCGTAGGGGATTACTCCTACAATGAGCAGTTCTTC

V: TRBV7-2
J: TRBJ1-2
size: -
length: 13
D: -
CDR3: CASSLESYYGYTF
DNA: TGTGCCAGCAGCTTAGAAAGTTACTATGGCTACACCTTC

V: TRBV19
J: TRBJ2-5
size: -
length: 12
D: -
CDR3: CASSISGATQYF
DNA: TGTGCCAGTAGTATATCAGGGGCGACCCAGTACTTC

V: TRBV28
J: TRBJ2-2
size: -
length: 16
D: -
CDR3: CASSLRPTTYTGELFF
DNA: TGTGCCAGCAGTTTACGTCCCACGACGTACACCGGGGAGCTGTTTTTT

V: TRBV28
J: TRBJ2-3
size: -
length: 15
D: TRBD2
CDR3: CASSLGGSGTDTQYF
DNA: TGTGCCAGCAGTTTGGGCGGGAGTGGCACAGATACGCAGTATTTT

V: TRBV9
J: TRBJ2-2
size: -
length: 15
D: -
CDR3: CASSVARGNTGELFF
DNA: TGTGCCAGCAGCGTAGCTAGGGGTAACACCGGGGAGCTGTTTTTT

V: TRBV21-1
J: TRBJ1-1
size: few
length: 16
D: -
CDR3: CATVPGQNREGTEAFF
DNA: TGTGCCACTGTCCCGGGACAGAATCGGGAGGGCACTGAAGCTTTCTTT

V: TRBV6-1
J: TRBJ1-2
size: -
length: 17
D: -
CDR3: CASSGEGYLDLRYGYTF
DNA: TGTGCCAGCAGTGGGGAGGGATACCTCGATCTACGCTATGGCTACACCTTC

V: TRBV10-3
J: TRBJ1-1
size: -
length: 14
D: -
CDR3: CAISAGAGDTEAFF
DNA: TGTGCCATCAGTGCGGGGGCAGGGGACACTGAAGCTTTCTTT

V: TRBV28
J: TRBJ2-7
size: -
length: 13
D: -
CDR3: CASSSTRSRGQYF
DNA: TGTGCCAGCAGTTCGACACGTTCTCGTGGGCAGTACTTC

V: TRBV4-2
J: TRBJ2-1
size: -
length: 17
D: TRBD2
CDR3: CASSQAALAGGSNEQFF
DNA: TGTGCCAGCAGCCAGGCCGCACTAGCGGGAGGGAGCAATGAGCAGTTCTTC

V: TRBV7-8
J: TRBJ1-3
size: once
length: 13
D: -
CDR3: CASGGSSGNTIYF
DNA: TGTGCCAGTGGGGGGAGCTCTGGAAACACCATATATTTT

V: TRBV7-9
J: TRBJ1-1
size: -
length: 15
D: TRBD1
CDR3: CASSTQGAVNTEAFF
DNA: TGTGCCAGCAGTACGCAGGGGGCAGTGAACACTGAAGCTTTCTTT